What follows are 3 T cell receptor beta chains derived from one specimen sequenced in a study of Ad26.COV2.S vaccination and SARS-CoV-2 variants. Sequencing used immunoSEQ multiplex PCR; TCRdb keeps in-frame clones, though not all of them. The sample has 500,000 or so clones; roughly nine tenths are singletons. The treatment: around 19 received Ad26.COV2.S at low or high dose, single or two shots; roughly 5 received placebo; per-sample allocation not given. Day 63 following the first vaccine or placebo injection was when the samples were taken. The sequenced sample was peripheral blood, obtained in a trial of Ad26.COV2.S vaccine versus placebo. These receptors were collected from a person aged 18 to 59 who received the Ad26.COV2.S COVID-19 vaccine or a placebo.

The chain links TRBV24-1 to TRBJ2-3; D not resolved. Trimming shortened V by 1 base and J by 6 bases, and 10 bases separated the two germline ends. The CDR3 sequence is 14 residues long. CDR1 is KGHDR and CDR2 is SFDVKD in the germline V gene. CDR3 nucleotides: TGTGCCACCAGTGATTTTGGTCGGATGGATACGCAGTATTTT. Protein sequence: CATSDFGRMDTQYF.

This CDR3 is CSTVYRPNTEAFF. The DNA of the CDR3 is TGCAGCACCGTATACCGGCCAAACACTGAAGCTTTCTTT. This chain connects TRBV29-1 to TRBJ1-1; D gene uncertain. In germline, CDR1 is SQVTM, CDR2 ANQGSEA. Between the trimmed V and J ends, which lost 8 bases and 2 bases, there was a span of 15 bases. This CDR3 is 13 amino acids long.

In this sample, this clone turned up a few times. This rearrangement joins TRBV7-2 to TRBJ1-6; tentatively, D is TRBD1 (5 bases). Germline assignment: CDR1 SGHTA and CDR2 FQGNSA. V dropped 2 bases and J dropped 8 bases, with 13 bases sitting between them. CDR3 length: 15 residues. CDR3 residues: CASSLKVGGDSPLHF. The CDR3 coding sequence is TGTGCCAGCAGCTTAAAGGTTGGAGGGGATTCACCCCTCCACTTT.